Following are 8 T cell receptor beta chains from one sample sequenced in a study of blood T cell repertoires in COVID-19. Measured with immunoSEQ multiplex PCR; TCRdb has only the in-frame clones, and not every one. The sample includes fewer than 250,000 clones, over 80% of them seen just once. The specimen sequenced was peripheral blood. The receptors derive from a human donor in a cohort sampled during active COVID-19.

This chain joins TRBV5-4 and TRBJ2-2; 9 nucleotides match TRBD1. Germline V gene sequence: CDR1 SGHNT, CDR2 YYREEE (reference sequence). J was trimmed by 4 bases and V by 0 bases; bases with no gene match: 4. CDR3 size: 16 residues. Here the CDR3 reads CASSLGLGQGTGELFF. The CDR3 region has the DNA TGTGCCAGCAGCTTGGGCCTGGGACAGGGCACCGGGGAGCTGTTTTTT.

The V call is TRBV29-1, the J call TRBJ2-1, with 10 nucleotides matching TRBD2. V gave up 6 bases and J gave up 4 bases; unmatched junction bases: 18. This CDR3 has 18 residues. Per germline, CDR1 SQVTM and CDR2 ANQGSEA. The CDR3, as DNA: TGCAGCGTCTCCCCCCGCGGAGCGGGGGGGCTGGGGTACAATGAGCAGTTCTTC. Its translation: CSVSPRGAGGLGYNEQFF.

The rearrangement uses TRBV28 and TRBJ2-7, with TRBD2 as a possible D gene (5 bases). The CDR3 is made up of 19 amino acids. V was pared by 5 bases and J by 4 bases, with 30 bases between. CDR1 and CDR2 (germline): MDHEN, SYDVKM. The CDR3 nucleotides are TGTGCCAGCAGTAGTTTGTACGCTCCTACTAGAGAATGGAGTTACGAGCAGTACTTC. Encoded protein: CASSSLYAPTREWSYEQYF.

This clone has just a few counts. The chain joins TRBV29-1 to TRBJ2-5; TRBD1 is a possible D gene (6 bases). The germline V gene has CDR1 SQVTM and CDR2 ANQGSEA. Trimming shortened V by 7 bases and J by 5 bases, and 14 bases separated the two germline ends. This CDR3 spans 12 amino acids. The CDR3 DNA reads TGCAGCGCCAGGGCAGACAGGGAGACCCAGTACTTC. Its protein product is CSARADRETQYF.

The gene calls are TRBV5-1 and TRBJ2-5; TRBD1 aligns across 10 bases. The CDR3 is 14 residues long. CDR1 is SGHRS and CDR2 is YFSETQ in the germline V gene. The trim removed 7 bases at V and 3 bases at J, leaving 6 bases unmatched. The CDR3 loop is CASQMTGGEETQYF. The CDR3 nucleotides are TGCGCCAGCCAAATGACAGGGGGCGAAGAGACCCAGTACTTC.

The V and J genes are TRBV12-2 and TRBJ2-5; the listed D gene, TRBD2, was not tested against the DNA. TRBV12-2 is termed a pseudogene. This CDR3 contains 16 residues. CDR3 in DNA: TGTGCAAGTCGCTTAGGTACTAGCGGGAGGAAAGAGACCCAGTACTTC. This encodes CASRLGTSGRKETQYF.

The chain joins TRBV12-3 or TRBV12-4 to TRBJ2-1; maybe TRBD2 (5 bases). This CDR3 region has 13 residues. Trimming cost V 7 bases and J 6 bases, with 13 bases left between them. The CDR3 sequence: CASIGLWGNEQFF. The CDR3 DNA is TGTGCCAGCATAGGACTCTGGGGCAATGAGCAGTTCTTC.

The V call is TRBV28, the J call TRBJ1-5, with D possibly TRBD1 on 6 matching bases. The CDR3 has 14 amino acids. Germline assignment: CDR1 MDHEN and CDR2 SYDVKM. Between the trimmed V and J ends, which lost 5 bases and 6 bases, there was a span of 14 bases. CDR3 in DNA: TGTGCCAGCAGTCCAGGGGCGTACGGTCAGCCCCAGCATTTT. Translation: CASSPGAYGQPQHF.